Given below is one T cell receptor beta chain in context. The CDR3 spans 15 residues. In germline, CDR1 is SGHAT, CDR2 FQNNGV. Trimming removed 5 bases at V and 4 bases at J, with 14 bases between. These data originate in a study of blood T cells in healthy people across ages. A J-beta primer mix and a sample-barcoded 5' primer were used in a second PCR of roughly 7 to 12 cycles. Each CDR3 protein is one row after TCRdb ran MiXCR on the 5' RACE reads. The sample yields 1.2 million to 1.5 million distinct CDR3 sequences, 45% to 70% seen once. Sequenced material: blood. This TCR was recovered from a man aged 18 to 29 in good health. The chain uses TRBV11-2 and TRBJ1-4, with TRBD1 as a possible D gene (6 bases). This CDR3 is CASSALGRGNEKLFF. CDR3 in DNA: TGTGCCAGCAGCGCCTTAGGCAGGGGTAATGAAAAACTGTTTTTT.